The 3 T cell receptor beta chains given below trace back to one sample, sequenced in a study of shared clonotypes between healthy human individuals. Profiling relied on immunoSEQ multiplex PCR, and the TCRdb table lists in-frame clones only, not all of them. The sample lists 900,000 to 1,200,000 clones, about 80% occurring once. Material: memory CD4+ T cells from PBMCs. Indicated subset: CD45RA-negative fraction. These receptors were taken from a man aged 18 to 30 in good health. Some clones in this sample may be carry-over from other donors' samples.

This rearrangement joins TRBV25-1 to TRBJ1-2, with D unresolved. The CDR3 sequence is 13 residues long. Germline CDR1 and CDR2: MGHDK and SYGVNS. V gave up 4 bases and J gave up 6 bases, with 12 bases separating them. The chain's CDR3 is CASSAQTNDGYTF. The DNA for the CDR3 is TGTGCCAGCAGTGCCCAGACCAATGATGGCTACACCTTC.

This clone was found once. Relative to the germline gene, one junction end is altered; a read error may explain this. CDR3 sequence reads: CASSLGQLTEELFF. CDR3 coding DNA: TGTGCCAGCAGCTTGGGACAGCTCACCGAGGAGCTGTTTTTT. The rearrangement joins TRBV7-9 to TRBJ2-2; 7 bases map to TRBD1. Germline CDR1 is SEHNR and CDR2 is FQNEAQ (reference sequence). CDR3 length: 14 residues. Filled out from reference TRBV7-9 and TRBJ2-2, the complete variable domain reads DTGVSQNPRHKITKRGQNVTFRCDPISEHNRLYWYRQTLGQGPEFLTYFQNEAQLEKSRLLSDRFSAERPKGSFSTLEIQRTEQGDSAMYLCASSLGQLTEELFFGEGSRLTVL.

The chain couples TRBV11-2 to TRBJ1-1; tentatively, D is TRBD1 (6 bases). The CDR3 covers 16 residues. Trimming shortened V by 4 bases and J by 0 bases, and 15 bases separated the two germline ends. Germline V gene data show CDR1 as SGHAT and CDR2 as FQNNGV. The CDR3 DNA reads TGTGCCAGCAGCTCCCCGGCCCGGGACATGAACACTGAAGCTTTCTTT. Its translation: CASSSPARDMNTEAFF.